The 13 T cell receptor beta chains in this list originate from one sample, sequenced in a study of blood T cell repertoires in COVID-19. Measured with immunoSEQ multiplex PCR; TCRdb has only the in-frame clones, and not every one. The sample shows tens of thousands of clones, approximately 84% of them seen only once. The sample was peripheral blood. The receptors were sampled from a human donor in a cohort sampled during active COVID-19.

V is TRBV4-1 and J is TRBJ2-2; D is possibly TRBD1 (7 bases). V lost 6 bases and J 0 bases, leaving 14 bases between the germline ends. This CDR3 is 16 amino acids long. Per the germline V gene, CDR1 is MGHRA and CDR2 is YSYEKL. The CDR3 DNA follows: TGCGCCAGCAGGAAAGGAGGGGGCTCGAACACCGGGGAGCTGTTTTTT. As protein: CASRKGGGSNTGELFF.

The rearrangement uses TRBV15 and TRBJ2-3, with D possibly being TRBD2 (6 bases). V dropped 6 bases and J dropped 6 bases, with 10 bases sitting between them. Germline V gives CDR1 LNHNV, CDR2 YYDKDF (reference sequence). This CDR3 comprises 12 residues. The DNA for the CDR3 is TGTGCCACCAGAGCTGGGGGGGATACGCAGTATTTT. This gives the protein CATRAGGDTQYF.

This clone was observed a few times. The chain employs TRBV10-1 and TRBJ1-1, with TRBD1 as a possible D gene (5 bases). Trimming shortened V by 2 bases and J by 5 bases, and 9 bases separated the two germline ends. The CDR3 runs 13 residues. CDR1 WNHNN and CDR2 SYGVQD come from the germline V gene (reference sequence). CDR3 DNA: TGCGCCAGCAGTGAGGTCAGGGATACTGAAGCTTTCTTT. It codes for CASSEVRDTEAFF.

V and J are TRBV11-2 and TRBJ1-6; TRBD1 might be the D (5 bases). The CDR3 length is 13 residues. Trimming took off 3 bases at V and 9 bases at J, with 9 bases between the two ends. The V gene's germline CDR1 is SGHAT and CDR2 FQNNGV. The DNA for the CDR3 is TGTGCCAGCAGCTTTGGGGGAGGTTCACCCCTCCACTTT. Encoded protein: CASSFGGGSPLHF.

The rearrangement links TRBV9 to TRBJ2-3; TRBD2 might be the D (6 bases). The ends were cut back, 0 bases at V and 1 base at J, with 9 bases in the middle. This CDR3 is built from 15 residues. CDR1 is SGDLS, CDR2 YYNGEE, per germline. CDR3 residues: CASSVDGGGTDTQYF. DNA for the CDR3: TGTGCCAGCAGCGTAGACGGAGGGGGCACAGATACGCAGTATTTT. Supplemented by reference TRBV9 and TRBJ2-3, the full variable domain reads DSGVTQTPKHLITATGQRVTLRCSPRSGDLSVYWYQQSLDQGLQFLIQYYNGEERAKGNILERFSAQQFPDLHSELNLSSLELGDSALYFCASSVDGGGTDTQYFGPGTRLTVL.

The V and J genes are TRBV2 and TRBJ1-1; D not certain. Per germline, CDR1 SNHLY and CDR2 FYNNEI. Trimming removed 6 bases at V and 2 bases at J, with 13 bases between. This CDR3 contains 14 residues. CDR3 nucleotide sequence: TGTGCCAGCAGCGCCTGGGAGGGTAACACTGAAGCTTTCTTT. As protein: CASSAWEGNTEAFF.

The chain carries TRBV25-1 and TRBJ1-1; a possible D gene is TRBD1 (6 bases). The CDR3 is made up of 13 amino acids. CDR1 and CDR2 from the germline V gene are MGHDK and SYGVNS. Trimming pared 6 bases from V and 0 bases from J, leaving 8 bases between. This CDR3 reads CASSTGMNTEAFF. The CDR3 bases are TGTGCCAGCAGCACAGGGATGAACACTGAAGCTTTCTTT. Together with reference TRBV25-1 and TRBJ1-1, the CDR3 gives the full variable domain: EADIYQTPRYLVIGTGKKITLECSQTMGHDKMYWYQQDPGMELHLIHYSYGVNSTEKGDLSSESTVSRIRTEHFPLTLESARPSHTSQYLCASSTGMNTEAFFGQGTRLTVV.

The chain combines TRBV6-5 with TRBJ2-2; 12 bases are a match to TRBD2. Trimming at V came to 2 bases and at J to 6 bases, leaving 4 bases not matched to a gene. Per the germline V gene, CDR1 is MNHEY and CDR2 is SVGAGI. This CDR3 is built from 16 residues. The CDR3 DNA sequence: TGTGCCAGCAGTTACCGGCTAGCGGGGGGGGCCGGGGAGCTGTTTTTT. It specifies CASSYRLAGGAGELFF.

This clone is a singleton in its sample. The rearrangement uses TRBV5-1 and TRBJ2-7, with 9 bases identical to TRBD1. Trimming cost V 4 bases and J 5 bases; bases outside gene matches: 10. This CDR3 region has 15 residues. Germline assignment: CDR1 SGHRS and CDR2 YFSETQ. The CDR3 protein is CASSITGQGVHEQYF. The CDR3 bases are TGCGCCAGCAGCATAACGGGACAGGGAGTTCACGAGCAGTACTTC.

The genes are TRBV5-1 and TRBJ2-2, with 10 positions matching TRBD2. J was trimmed by 6 bases and V by 3 bases; bases with no gene match: 8. The CDR3 extends over 16 amino acids. The germline CDR1 and CDR2 sequences are SGHRS and YFSETQ. CDR3 sequence reads: CASSSLSGGAAGELFF. Here the CDR3 DNA reads TGCGCCAGCAGCTCGCTAAGCGGGGGGGCCGCCGGGGAGCTGTTTTTT.

This chain uses TRBV25-1 with TRBJ2-3, with 7 positions matching TRBD2. CDR1 is MGHDK and CDR2 is SYGVNS in the germline V gene. There are 14 residues in the CDR3. Trimming removed 5 bases from V and 2 bases from J; junction bases left unmatched: 4. The CDR3 DNA reads TGTGCCAGCAGTTCAAGCGGGGTCACAGATACGCAGTATTTT. It encodes CASSSSGVTDTQYF.

The gene calls are TRBV6-1 and TRBJ1-5, with D possibly being TRBD1 (6 bases). V lost 0 bases and J 5 bases, leaving 17 bases between the germline ends. This CDR3 has 17 amino acids. Germline assignment: CDR1 MNHNS and CDR2 SASEGT. The CDR3 reads CASSEAVGARSHQPQHF. The CDR3 bases are TGTGCCAGCAGTGAAGCTGTGGGGGCCCGCTCCCATCAGCCCCAGCATTTT.

V is TRBV10-1 and J is TRBJ2-3, with D maybe TRBD2 (5 bases). Germline loops: CDR1 WNHNN, CDR2 SYGVQD (reference sequence). V was trimmed by 0 bases and J by 1 base, leaving 11 bases between them. The CDR3 length is 16 residues. The DNA of the CDR3 is TGCGCCAGCAGTGAGTCGGGCTCAGCGGGCACAGATACGCAGTATTTT. Translation gives CASSESGSAGTDTQYF.